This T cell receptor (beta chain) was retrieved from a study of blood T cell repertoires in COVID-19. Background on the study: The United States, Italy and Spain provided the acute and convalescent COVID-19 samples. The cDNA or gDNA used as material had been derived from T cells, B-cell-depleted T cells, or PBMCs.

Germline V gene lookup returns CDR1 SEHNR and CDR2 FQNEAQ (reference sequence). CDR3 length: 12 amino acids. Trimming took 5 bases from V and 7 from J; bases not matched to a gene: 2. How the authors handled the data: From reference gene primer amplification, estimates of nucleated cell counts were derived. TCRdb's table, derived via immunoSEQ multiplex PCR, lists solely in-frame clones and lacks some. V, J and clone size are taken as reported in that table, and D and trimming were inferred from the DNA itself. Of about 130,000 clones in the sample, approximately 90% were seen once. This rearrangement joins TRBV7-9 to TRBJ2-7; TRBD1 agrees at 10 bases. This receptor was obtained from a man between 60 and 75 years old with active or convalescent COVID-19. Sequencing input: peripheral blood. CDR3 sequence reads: CASSPDRGEQYF. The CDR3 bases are TGTGCCAGCAGCCCGGACAGGGGGGAGCAGTACTTC.